This T cell receptor beta chain originates from a study of cytomegalovirus exposure and HLA in healthy donors. Whole-study findings and limits: There were over 150 TCR beta chains listed as cytomegalovirus-associated. According to reports, the classifier identified cytomegalovirus status with high specificity and sensitivity.

CDR3 length equals 17 residues. Trimming cost V 5 bases and J 1 base; bases outside gene matches: 14. Germline V gene sequence: CDR1 SGDLS, CDR2 YYNGEE. This table comes from immunoSEQ multiplex PCR, and its TCRdb copy is limited to in-frame clones, with some not included. The top ten clones hold more than 0.65% of a sample with some 88,000 clones, roughly 96% of them seen once. As to this clone: Antigen unknown.

The clonotype originates from a young man in good health and CMV-seronegative. The sample consisted of PBMCs. V gene TRBV9 combines with J gene TRBJ1-2; 7 bases are shared with TRBD1. As DNA, the CDR3 is TGTGCCAGCAGTATAGGTCGAACAGGGGCGGATAACTATGGCTACACCTTC. This gives the protein CASSIGRTGADNYGYTF.